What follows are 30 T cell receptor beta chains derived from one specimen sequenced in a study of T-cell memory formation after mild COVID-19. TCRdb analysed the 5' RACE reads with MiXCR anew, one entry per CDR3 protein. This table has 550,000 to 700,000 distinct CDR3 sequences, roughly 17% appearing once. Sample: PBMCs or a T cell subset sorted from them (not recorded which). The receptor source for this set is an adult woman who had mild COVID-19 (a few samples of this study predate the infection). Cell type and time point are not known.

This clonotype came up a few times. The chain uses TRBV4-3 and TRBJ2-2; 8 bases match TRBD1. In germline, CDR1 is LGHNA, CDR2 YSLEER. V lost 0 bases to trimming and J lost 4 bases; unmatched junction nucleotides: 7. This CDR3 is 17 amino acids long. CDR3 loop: CASSQEVQGAGTGELFF. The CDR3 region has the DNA TGCGCCAGCAGCCAAGAGGTGCAGGGGGCAGGCACCGGGGAGCTGTTTTTT.

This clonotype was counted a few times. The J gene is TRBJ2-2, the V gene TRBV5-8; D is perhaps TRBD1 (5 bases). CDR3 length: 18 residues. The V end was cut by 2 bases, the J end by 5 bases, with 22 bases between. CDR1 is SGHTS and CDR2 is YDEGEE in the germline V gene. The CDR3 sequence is CASSLFTGRRRLTGELFF. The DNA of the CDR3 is TGTGCCAGCAGCTTATTTACAGGCCGCCGGAGATTAACCGGGGAGCTGTTTTTT. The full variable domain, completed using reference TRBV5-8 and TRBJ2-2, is EAGVTQSPTHLIKTRGQQATLRCSPISGHTSVYWYQQALGLGLQFLLWYDEGEERNRGNFPPRFSGRQFPNYSSELNVNALELEDSALYLCASSLFTGRRRLTGELFFGEGSRLTVL.

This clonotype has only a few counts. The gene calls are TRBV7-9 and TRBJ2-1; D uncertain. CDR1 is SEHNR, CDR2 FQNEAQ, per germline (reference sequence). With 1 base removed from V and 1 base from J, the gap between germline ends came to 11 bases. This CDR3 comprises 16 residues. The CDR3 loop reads CASSLGLGISYNEQFF. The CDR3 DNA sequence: TGTGCCAGCAGCTTAGGTCTGGGGATTTCCTACAATGAGCAGTTCTTC. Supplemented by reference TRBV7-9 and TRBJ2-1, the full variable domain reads DTGVSQNPRHKITKRGQNVTFRCDPISEHNRLYWYRQTLGQGPEFLTYFQNEAQLEKSRLLSDRFSAERPKGSFSTLEIQRTEQGDSAMYLCASSLGLGISYNEQFFGPGTRLTVL.

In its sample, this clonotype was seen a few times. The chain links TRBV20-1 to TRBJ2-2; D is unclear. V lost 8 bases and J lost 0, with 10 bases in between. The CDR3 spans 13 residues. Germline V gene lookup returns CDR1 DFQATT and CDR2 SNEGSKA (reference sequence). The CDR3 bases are TGCAGTCTCTTAGAAGCGAACACCGGGGAGCTGTTTTTT. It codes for CSLLEANTGELFF.

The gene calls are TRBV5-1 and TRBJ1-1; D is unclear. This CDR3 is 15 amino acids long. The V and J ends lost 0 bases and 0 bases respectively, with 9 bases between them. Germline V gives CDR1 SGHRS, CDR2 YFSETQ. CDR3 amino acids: CASSLEATMNTEAFF. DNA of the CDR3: TGCGCCAGCAGCTTGGAAGCCACCATGAACACTGAAGCTTTCTTT.

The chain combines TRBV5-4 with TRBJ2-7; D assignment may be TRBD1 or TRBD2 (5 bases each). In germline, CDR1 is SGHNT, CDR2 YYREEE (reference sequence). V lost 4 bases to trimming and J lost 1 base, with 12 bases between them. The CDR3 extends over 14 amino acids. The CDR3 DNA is TGTGCCAGCAGCACCCGGGACGGTTCCTACGAGCAGTACTTC. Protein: CASSTRDGSYEQYF. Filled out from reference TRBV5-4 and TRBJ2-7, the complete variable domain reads ETGVTQSPTHLIKTRGQQVTLRCSSQSGHNTVSWYQQALGQGPQFIFQYYREEENGRGNFPPRFSGLQFPNYSSELNVNALELDDSALYLCASSTRDGSYEQYFGPGTRLTVT.

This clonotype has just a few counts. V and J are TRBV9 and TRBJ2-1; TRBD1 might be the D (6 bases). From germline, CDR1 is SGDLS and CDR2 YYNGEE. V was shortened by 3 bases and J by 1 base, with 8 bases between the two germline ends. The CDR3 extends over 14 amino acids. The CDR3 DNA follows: TGTGCCAGCAGCGAAACAGGGTCCTACAATGAGCAGTTCTTC. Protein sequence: CASSETGSYNEQFF.

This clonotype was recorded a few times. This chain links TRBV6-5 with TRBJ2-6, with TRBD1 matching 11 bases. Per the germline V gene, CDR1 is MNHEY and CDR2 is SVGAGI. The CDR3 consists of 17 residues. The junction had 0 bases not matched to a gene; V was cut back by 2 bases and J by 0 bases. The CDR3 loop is CASSYGTGGSGANVLTF. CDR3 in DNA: TGTGCCAGCAGTTACGGGACAGGGGGCTCTGGGGCCAACGTCCTGACTTTC.

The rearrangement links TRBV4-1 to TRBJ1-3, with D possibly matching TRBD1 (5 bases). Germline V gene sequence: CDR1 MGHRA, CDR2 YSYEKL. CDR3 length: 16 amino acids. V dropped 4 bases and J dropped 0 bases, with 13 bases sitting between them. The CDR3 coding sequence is TGCGCCAGCAGCCCGGGACTCCTGAGCTCTGGAAACACCATATATTTT. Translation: CASSPGLLSSGNTIYF.

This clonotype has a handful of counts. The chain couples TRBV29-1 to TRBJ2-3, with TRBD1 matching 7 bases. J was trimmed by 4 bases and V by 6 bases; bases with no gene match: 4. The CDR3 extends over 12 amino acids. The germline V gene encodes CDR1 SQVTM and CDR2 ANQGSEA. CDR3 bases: TGCAGCGTGAAGGGGGCCGCAGATACGCAGTATTTT. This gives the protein CSVKGAADTQYF.

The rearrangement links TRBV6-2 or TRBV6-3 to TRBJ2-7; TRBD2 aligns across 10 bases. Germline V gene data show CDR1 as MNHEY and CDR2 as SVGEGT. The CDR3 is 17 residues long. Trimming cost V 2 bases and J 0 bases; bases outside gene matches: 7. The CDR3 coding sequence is TGTGCCAGCAGTTACCGGACTAGCGGAGAATTCTCCTACGAGCAGTACTTC. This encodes CASSYRTSGEFSYEQYF.

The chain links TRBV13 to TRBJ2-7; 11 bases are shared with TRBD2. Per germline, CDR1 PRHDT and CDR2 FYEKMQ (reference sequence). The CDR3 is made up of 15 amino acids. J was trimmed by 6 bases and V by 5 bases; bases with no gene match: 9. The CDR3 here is CASSPGLAVSFEQYF. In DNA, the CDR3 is TGTGCCAGCAGCCCGGGACTAGCGGTCTCTTTCGAGCAGTACTTC.

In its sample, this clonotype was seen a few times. In DNA, the CDR3 is TGTGCCAGCAGTTTAGCCGGAGTTGTTGGGGAGACCCAGTACTTC. Protein product: CASSLAGVVGETQYF. The V gene is TRBV12-3 or TRBV12-4, the J gene TRBJ2-5; no reliable D call. The CDR3 totals 15 residues. V was shortened by 0 bases and J by 5 bases, with 13 bases between the two germline ends.

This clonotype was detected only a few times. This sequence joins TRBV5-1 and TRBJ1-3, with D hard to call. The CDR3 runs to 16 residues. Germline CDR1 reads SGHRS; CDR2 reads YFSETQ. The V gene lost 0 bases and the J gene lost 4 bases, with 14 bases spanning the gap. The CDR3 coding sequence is TGCGCCAGCAGCTTGGATGGGCCCCGCGGAGGAAACACCATATATTTT. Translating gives CASSLDGPRGGNTIYF.

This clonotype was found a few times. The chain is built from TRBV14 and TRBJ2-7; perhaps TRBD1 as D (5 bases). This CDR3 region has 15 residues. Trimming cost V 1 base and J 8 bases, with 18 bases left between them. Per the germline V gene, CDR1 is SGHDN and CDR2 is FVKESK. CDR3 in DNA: TGTGCCAGCAGCCAAGTTAGGGGCCGTGAGGCCCAGCAGTACTTC. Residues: CASSQVRGREAQQYF. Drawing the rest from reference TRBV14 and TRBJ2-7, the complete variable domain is EAGVTQFPSHSVIEKGQTVTLRCDPISGHDNLYWYRRVMGKEIKFLLHFVKESKQDESGMPNNRFLAERTGGTYSTLKVQPAELEDSGVYFCASSQVRGREAQQYFGPGTRLTVT.

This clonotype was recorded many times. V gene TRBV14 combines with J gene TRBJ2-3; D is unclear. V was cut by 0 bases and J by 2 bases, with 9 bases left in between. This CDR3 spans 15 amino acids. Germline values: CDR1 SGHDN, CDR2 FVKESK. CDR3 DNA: TGTGCCAGCAGCCAAGAACTGGGGTACACAGATACGCAGTATTTT. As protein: CASSQELGYTDTQYF.

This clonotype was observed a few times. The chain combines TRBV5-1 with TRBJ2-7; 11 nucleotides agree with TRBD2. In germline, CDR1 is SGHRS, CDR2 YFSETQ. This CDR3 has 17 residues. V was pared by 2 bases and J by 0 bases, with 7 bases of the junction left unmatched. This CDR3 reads CASSFSGTSGPSYEQYF. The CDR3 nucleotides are TGCGCCAGCAGCTTCTCAGGGACTAGCGGACCCTCCTACGAGCAGTACTTC.

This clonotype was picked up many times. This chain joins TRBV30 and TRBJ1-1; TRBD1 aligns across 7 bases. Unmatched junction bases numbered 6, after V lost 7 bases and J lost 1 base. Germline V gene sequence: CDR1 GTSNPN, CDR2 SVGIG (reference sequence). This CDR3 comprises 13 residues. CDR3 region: CAYLRTGNTEAFF. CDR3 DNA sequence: TGTGCCTACCTCCGGACAGGGAACACTGAAGCTTTCTTT.

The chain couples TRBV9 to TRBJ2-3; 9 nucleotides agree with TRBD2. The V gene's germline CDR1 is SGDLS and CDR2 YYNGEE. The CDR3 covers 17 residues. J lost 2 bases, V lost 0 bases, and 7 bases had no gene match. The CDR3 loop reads CASSVGGSGSPTDTQYF. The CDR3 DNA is TGTGCCAGCAGCGTAGGGGGTAGCGGGAGCCCCACAGATACGCAGTATTTT. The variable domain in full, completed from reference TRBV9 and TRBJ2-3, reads DSGVTQTPKHLITATGQRVTLRCSPRSGDLSVYWYQQSLDQGLQFLIQYYNGEERAKGNILERFSAQQFPDLHSELNLSSLELGDSALYFCASSVGGSGSPTDTQYFGPGTRLTVL.

CDR3 loop: CAISESGTGPSPLHF. The CDR3 DNA reads as TGTGCCATCAGTGAGTCTGGGACAGGGCCTTCACCCCTCCACTTT. V usage is TRBV10-3 and J usage is TRBJ1-6, with 9 bases matching TRBD1. The CDR3 runs 15 residues. The V gene's germline CDR1 is ENHRY and CDR2 SYGVKD. J lost 9 bases, V lost 0 bases, and 3 bases had no gene match.

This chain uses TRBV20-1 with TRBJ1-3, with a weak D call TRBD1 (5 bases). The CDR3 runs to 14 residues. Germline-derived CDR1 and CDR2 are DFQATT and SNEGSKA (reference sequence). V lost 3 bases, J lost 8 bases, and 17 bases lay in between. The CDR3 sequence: CSARLGRRGDTIYF. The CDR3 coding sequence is TGCAGTGCTAGGCTCGGACGGAGGGGCGACACCATATATTTT.

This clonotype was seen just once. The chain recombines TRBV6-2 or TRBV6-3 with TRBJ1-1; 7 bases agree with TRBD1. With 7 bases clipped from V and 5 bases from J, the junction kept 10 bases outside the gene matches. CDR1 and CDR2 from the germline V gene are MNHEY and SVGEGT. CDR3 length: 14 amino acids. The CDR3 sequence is CASITNRGGTEAFF. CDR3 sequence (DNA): TGTGCCAGCATTACTAACAGGGGTGGGACTGAAGCTTTCTTT.

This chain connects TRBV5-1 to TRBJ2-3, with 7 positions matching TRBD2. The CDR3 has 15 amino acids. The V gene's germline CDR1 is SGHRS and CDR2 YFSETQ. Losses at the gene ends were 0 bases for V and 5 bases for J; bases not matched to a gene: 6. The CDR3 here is CASSLEAGREDTQYF. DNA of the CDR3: TGCGCCAGCAGCTTGGAAGCTGGGAGGGAAGATACGCAGTATTTT.

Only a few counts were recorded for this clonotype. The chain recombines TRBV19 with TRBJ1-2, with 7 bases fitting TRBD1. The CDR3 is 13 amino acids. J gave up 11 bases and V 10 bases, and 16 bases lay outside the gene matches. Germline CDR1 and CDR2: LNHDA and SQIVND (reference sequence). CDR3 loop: CATVTGTASGYTF. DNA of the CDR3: TGTGCCACTGTAACCGGGACAGCCTCCGGGTACACCTTC.

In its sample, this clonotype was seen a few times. For the CDR3, the DNA is TGTGCCAGCAGCCACAATTTATATATCCAAGAGACCCAGTACTTC. Its translation is CASSHNLYIQETQYF. V is TRBV7-8 and J is TRBJ2-5; D ambiguous. The germline V gene encodes CDR1 SGHVS and CDR2 FQNEAQ. Trimming removed 5 bases at V and 1 base at J, with 14 bases between. The CDR3 has 15 amino acids.

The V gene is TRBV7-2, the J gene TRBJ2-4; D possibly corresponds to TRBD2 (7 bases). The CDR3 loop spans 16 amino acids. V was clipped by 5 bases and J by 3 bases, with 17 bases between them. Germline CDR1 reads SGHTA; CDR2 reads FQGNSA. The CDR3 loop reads CASSHHTGRDKNIQYF. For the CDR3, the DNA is TGTGCCAGCAGCCATCATACAGGGAGGGACAAAAACATTCAGTACTTC.

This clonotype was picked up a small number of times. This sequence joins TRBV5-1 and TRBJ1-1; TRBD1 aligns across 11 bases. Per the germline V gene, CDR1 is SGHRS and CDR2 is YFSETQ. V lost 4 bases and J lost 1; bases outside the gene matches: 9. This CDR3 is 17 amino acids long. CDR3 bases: TGCGCCAGCAGCCCCCGGACAGGGGGCGCCGGGAACACTGAAGCTTTCTTT. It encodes CASSPRTGGAGNTEAFF. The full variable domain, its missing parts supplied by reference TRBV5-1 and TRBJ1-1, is KAGVTQTPRYLIKTRGQQVTLSCSPISGHRSVSWYQQTPGQGLQFLFEYFSETQRNKGNFPGRFSGRQFSNSRSEMNVSTLELGDSALYLCASSPRTGGAGNTEAFFGQGTRLTVV.

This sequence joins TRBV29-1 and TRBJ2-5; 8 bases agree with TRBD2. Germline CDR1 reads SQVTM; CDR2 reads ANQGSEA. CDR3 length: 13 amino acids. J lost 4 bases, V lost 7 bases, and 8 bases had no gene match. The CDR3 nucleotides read TGCAGCGCCGGGGGGGGAGTCCTAGAGACCCAGTACTTC. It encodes CSAGGGVLETQYF.

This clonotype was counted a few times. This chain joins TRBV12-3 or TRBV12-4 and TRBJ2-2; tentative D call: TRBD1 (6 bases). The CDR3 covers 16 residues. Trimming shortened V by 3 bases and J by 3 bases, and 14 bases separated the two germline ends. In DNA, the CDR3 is TGTGCCAGCAGTTTGGGCAGGGGCGTCGACACCGGGGAGCTGTTTTTT. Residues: CASSLGRGVDTGELFF.

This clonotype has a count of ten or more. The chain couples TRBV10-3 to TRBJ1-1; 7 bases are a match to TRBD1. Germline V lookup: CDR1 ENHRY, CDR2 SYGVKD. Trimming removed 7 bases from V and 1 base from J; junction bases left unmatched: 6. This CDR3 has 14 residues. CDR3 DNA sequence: TGTGCCATCAATGCCGGGACAGCGAACACTGAAGCTTTCTTT. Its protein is CAINAGTANTEAFF.